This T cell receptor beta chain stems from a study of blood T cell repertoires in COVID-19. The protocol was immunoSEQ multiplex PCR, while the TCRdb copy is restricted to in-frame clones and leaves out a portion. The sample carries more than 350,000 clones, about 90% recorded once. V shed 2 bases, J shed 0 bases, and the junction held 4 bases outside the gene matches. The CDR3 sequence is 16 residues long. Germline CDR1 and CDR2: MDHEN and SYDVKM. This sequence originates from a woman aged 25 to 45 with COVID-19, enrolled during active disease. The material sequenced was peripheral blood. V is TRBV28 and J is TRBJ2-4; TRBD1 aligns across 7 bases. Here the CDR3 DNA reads TGTGCCAGCAGTTTAGCCGGGACAGAAGCCAAAAACATTCAGTACTTC. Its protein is CASSLAGTEAKNIQYF.